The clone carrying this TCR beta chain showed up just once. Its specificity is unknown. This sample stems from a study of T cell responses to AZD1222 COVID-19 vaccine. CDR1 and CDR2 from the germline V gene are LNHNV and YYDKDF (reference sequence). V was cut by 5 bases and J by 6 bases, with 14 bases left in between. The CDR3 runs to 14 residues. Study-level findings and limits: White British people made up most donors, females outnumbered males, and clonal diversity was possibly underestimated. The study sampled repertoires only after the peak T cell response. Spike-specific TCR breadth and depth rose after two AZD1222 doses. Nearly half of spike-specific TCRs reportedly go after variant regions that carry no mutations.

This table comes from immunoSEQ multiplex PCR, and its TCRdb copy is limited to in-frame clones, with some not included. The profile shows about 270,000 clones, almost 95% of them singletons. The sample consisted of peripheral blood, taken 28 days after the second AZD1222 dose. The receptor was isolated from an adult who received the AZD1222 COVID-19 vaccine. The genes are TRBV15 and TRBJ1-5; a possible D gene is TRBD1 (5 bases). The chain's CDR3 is CATSSRQRGQPQHF. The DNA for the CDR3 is TGTGCCACCAGCTCCCGACAGCGAGGTCAGCCCCAGCATTTT.